What follows are 31 T cell receptor beta chains derived from one specimen sequenced in a study of blood T cell repertoires in COVID-19. Using immunoSEQ multiplex PCR, the repertoire was profiled, and TCRdb retains in-frame clones only, with some absent. The repertoire includes roughly 260,000 clones, approximately 79% of them detected once, and nearly 5% sits in the top ten. The sequenced sample consisted of peripheral blood. The source of these receptors is a woman of 80 years or more with active or convalescent COVID-19.

This sequence joins TRBV28 and TRBJ1-6; 8 positions match TRBD1. The CDR3 runs to 14 residues. In germline, CDR1 is MDHEN, CDR2 SYDVKM. Trimming took 11 bases from V and 8 from J; bases not matched to a gene: 11. The chain's CDR3 is CALRPPGGDSPLHF. CDR3 sequence (DNA): TGTGCCCTACGCCCACCAGGGGGCGATTCACCCCTCCACTTT.

The V and J genes are TRBV27 and TRBJ1-4, with TRBD1 identical over 8 bases. V was pared by 2 bases and J by 8 bases, with 10 bases of the junction left unmatched. Germline V gene sequence: CDR1 MNHEY, CDR2 SMNVEV (reference sequence). CDR3 length equals 16 residues. This chain's CDR3 is CASSLVGRGRYEKLFF. The CDR3 DNA sequence: TGTGCCAGCAGTTTAGTTGGCAGGGGGCGCTACGAAAAACTGTTTTTT.

V gene TRBV5-1 combines with J gene TRBJ1-2; 8 bases match TRBD1. The CDR3 is 15 amino acids. Trimming at V came to 3 bases and at J to 7 bases, leaving 11 bases not matched to a gene. Germline CDR1 SGHRS, CDR2 YFSETQ. CDR3 nucleotides: TGCGCCAGCAGCTGGATGACAGGGGCCAATTTTGGCTACACCTTC. It yields the protein CASSWMTGANFGYTF.

J is TRBJ2-1 and V is TRBV10-2; D ambiguous. The CDR3 length is 11 residues. With 5 bases removed from V and 9 bases from J, the gap between germline ends came to 8 bases. Germline assignment: CDR1 WSHSY and CDR2 SAAADI. The CDR3 spells CASSPVGEQFF. Written as DNA, the CDR3 is TGCGCCAGCAGTCCCGTCGGTGAGCAGTTCTTC.

The genes are TRBV18 and TRBJ1-1; 9 nucleotides match TRBD1. Germline CDR1 and CDR2: KGHSH and LQKENI. The length of the CDR3 is 15 residues. V dropped 4 bases and J dropped 3; count of bases not matched to a gene: 6. CDR3 sequence reads: CASSLVQGADTEAFF. CDR3 DNA: TGTGCCAGCTCACTGGTACAGGGGGCGGACACTGAAGCTTTCTTT.

V gene TRBV10-3 combines with J gene TRBJ2-3; D is possibly TRBD1 (6 bases). Trimming took off 7 bases at V and 6 bases at J, with 11 bases between the two ends. The CDR3 runs 12 residues. CDR1 and CDR2 from the germline V gene are ENHRY and SYGVKD. The CDR3 reads CAINSGADTQYF. In DNA form, the CDR3 reads TGTGCCATCAACTCAGGGGCCGATACGCAGTATTTT.

The chain has TRBV5-1 and TRBJ1-2; TRBD1 matches 7 bases. The CDR3 loop spans 17 amino acids. J gave up 7 bases and V 4 bases, and 19 bases lay outside the gene matches. Germline CDR1 is SGHRS and CDR2 is YFSETQ. The CDR3 coding sequence is TGCGCCAGCAGCACGGAACCCGGGACAGTAAGCGGGTTTGGCTACACCTTC. The encoded protein is CASSTEPGTVSGFGYTF.

This rearrangement joins TRBV7-9 to TRBJ1-4; unclear D gene. V was pared by 4 bases and J by 6 bases, with 6 bases between. Germline V gives CDR1 SEHNR, CDR2 FQNEAQ (reference sequence). The CDR3 contains 12 residues. Here the CDR3 reads CASSSRYEKLFF. Written as DNA, the CDR3 is TGTGCCAGCAGCTCCCGGTATGAAAAACTGTTTTTT.

The chain combines TRBV2 with TRBJ1-5; D gene unclear. The CDR3 totals 13 residues. Trimming removed 7 bases at V and 5 bases at J, with 12 bases between. Germline values: CDR1 SNHLY, CDR2 FYNNEI. The CDR3 sequence is CASTETQHQPQHF. The CDR3 bases are TGTGCCAGCACGGAGACGCAACATCAGCCCCAGCATTTT.

The chain joins TRBV19 to TRBJ2-3; tentative D call: TRBD2 (6 bases). Trimming stripped 7 bases from V and 2 bases from J, with 16 bases between. The CDR3 is made up of 15 amino acids. The germline V gene encodes CDR1 LNHDA and CDR2 SQIVND (reference sequence). In nucleotides, the CDR3 is TGTGCCAGTAAGGTTCGGGGACTTGTCACAGATACGCAGTATTTT. This encodes CASKVRGLVTDTQYF.

The rearrangement joins TRBV5-1 to TRBJ2-1, with 8 nucleotides matching TRBD2. Germline V CDR1 and CDR2: SGHRS, YFSETQ. J was trimmed by 0 bases and V by 6 bases; bases with no gene match: 2. The CDR3 loop spans 14 amino acids. The CDR3 DNA reads as TGCGCCAGCAAGCGGGAGAACTCCTACAATGAGCAGTTCTTC. Its translation is CASKRENSYNEQFF.

V is TRBV19 and J is TRBJ1-1, with a tentative D call TRBD1 (6 bases). Germline loops: CDR1 LNHDA, CDR2 SQIVND (reference sequence). Trimming pared 5 bases from V and 1 base from J, leaving 14 bases between. The CDR3 spans 15 residues. CDR3 amino acids: CASSFLLQGNTEAFF. CDR3 in DNA: TGTGCCAGTAGTTTCCTCTTACAGGGGAACACTGAAGCTTTCTTT. Drawing the rest from reference TRBV19 and TRBJ1-1, the complete variable domain is DGGITQSPKYLFRKEGQNVTLSCEQNLNHDAMYWYRQDPGQGLRLIYYSQIVNDFQKGDIAEGYSVSREKKESFPLTVTSAQKNPTAFYLCASSFLLQGNTEAFFGQGTRLTVV.

The chain carries TRBV2 and TRBJ1-2, with 10 bases identical to TRBD1. The germline V gene has CDR1 SNHLY and CDR2 FYNNEI. The CDR3 extends over 13 amino acids. The J segment lost 3 bases and the V segment lost 6 bases, leaving 1 base of the junction unmatched. In DNA form, the CDR3 reads TGTGCCAGCAGAGGGACAGGGGACTATGGCTACACCTTC. Its protein product is CASRGTGDYGYTF.

The rearrangement uses TRBV2 and TRBJ2-7; 9 bases match TRBD1. This CDR3 spans 12 amino acids. Germline V gene sequence: CDR1 SNHLY, CDR2 FYNNEI. With V trimmed by 6 bases and J by 13 bases, 10 bases remained unmatched. CDR3 coding DNA: TGTGCCAGCAGGTATACAGGGGGCCCTCTTTACTTC. Its translation is CASRYTGGPLYF.

The chain employs TRBV27 and TRBJ2-3, with 11 bases fitting TRBD2. J was trimmed by 2 bases and V by 5 bases; bases with no gene match: 15. CDR3 length equals 19 residues. Germline-derived CDR1 and CDR2 are MNHEY and SMNVEV (reference sequence). The CDR3 reads CASSPRSLAGVRNTDTQYF. The DNA of the CDR3 is TGTGCCAGCAGTCCCCGCTCACTAGCGGGGGTCAGAAACACAGATACGCAGTATTTT.

This clone appeared a few times. V and J are TRBV7-9 and TRBJ2-7; TRBD2 agrees at 12 bases. The CDR3 extends over 17 amino acids. CDR1 and CDR2 (germline): SEHNR, FQNEAQ (reference sequence). The junction had 9 bases not matched to a gene; V was cut back by 4 bases and J by 2 bases. CDR3 residues: CASSSLAGGASPYEQYF. The CDR3 region has the DNA TGTGCCAGCAGCTCACTAGCGGGAGGCGCCTCGCCCTACGAGCAGTACTTC.

In nucleotides, the CDR3 is TGTGCCAGCAGGGGACTGGGAAACACCATATATTTT. It translates to CASRGLGNTIYF. The rearrangement links TRBV28 to TRBJ1-3; possible D gene TRBD1, 5 bases. The ends were cut back, 6 bases at V and 4 bases at J, with 7 bases in the middle. There are 12 residues in the CDR3. Germline V gene lookup returns CDR1 MDHEN and CDR2 SYDVKM. The full variable domain, its missing parts supplied by reference TRBV28 and TRBJ1-3, is DVKVTQSSRYLVKRTGEKVFLECVQDMDHENMFWYRQDPGLGLRLIYFSYDVKMKEKGDIPEGYSVSREKKERFSLILESASTNQTSMYLCASRGLGNTIYFGEGSWLTVV.

This chain connects TRBV13 to TRBJ2-7; D possibly corresponds to TRBD1 (6 bases). CDR1 PRHDT and CDR2 FYEKMQ come from the germline V gene (reference sequence). The V end lost 5 bases, the J end lost 3 bases, and 14 bases lay between the germline ends. The CDR3 contains 14 residues. For the CDR3, the DNA is TGTGCCAGCAGCCATGATAGGGGGTACTACGAGCAGTACTTC. It is translated as CASSHDRGYYEQYF.

The genes are TRBV19 and TRBJ2-1, with D tentatively TRBD2 (6 bases). Trimming stripped 5 bases from V and 12 bases from J, with 11 bases between. Germline V gene data show CDR1 as LNHDA and CDR2 as SQIVND (reference sequence). The CDR3 has 11 amino acids. In DNA, the CDR3 is TGTGCCAGTAGTCTCCGGGACTGGCAGTTCTTC. Its translation: CASSLRDWQFF.

This rearrangement joins TRBV19 to TRBJ1-3; D is uncertain. Germline assignment: CDR1 LNHDA and CDR2 SQIVND (reference sequence). Trimming pared 3 bases from V and 0 bases from J, leaving 6 bases between. The CDR3 is 14 residues long. The CDR3 is CASSITGSGNTIYF. CDR3 DNA: TGTGCCAGTAGTATCACCGGCTCTGGAAACACCATATATTTT.

The count of this clone is one. V and J are TRBV12-3 or TRBV12-4 and TRBJ1-4; 7 nucleotides agree with TRBD1. CDR3 size: 13 residues. J gave up 7 bases and V 6 bases, and 5 bases lay outside the gene matches. This chain's CDR3 is CASRTGYGEKLFF. The DNA for the CDR3 is TGTGCCAGCAGGACAGGGTATGGTGAAAAACTGTTTTTT.

The count of this clone is one. The rearrangement uses TRBV7-9 and TRBJ2-5, with D possibly matching TRBD1 (5 bases). Germline-derived CDR1 and CDR2 are SEHNR and FQNEAQ (reference sequence). V lost 3 bases and J 5 bases, leaving 10 bases between the germline ends. The length of the CDR3 is 13 residues. The CDR3 loop reads CASSFRGRETQYF. The CDR3 region has the DNA TGTGCCAGCAGCTTTAGGGGCCGGGAGACCCAGTACTTC.

The CDR3 here is CASAPLLAGGTDTQYF. CDR3 DNA sequence: TGCGCCAGCGCGCCTTTACTAGCGGGAGGCACAGATACGCAGTATTTT. The rearrangement uses TRBV5-1 and TRBJ2-3; 11 bases are a match to TRBD2. V lost 7 bases to trimming and J lost 1 base; unmatched junction nucleotides: 8. Germline-derived CDR1 and CDR2 are SGHRS and YFSETQ. CDR3 length: 16 amino acids.

The J gene is TRBJ1-5, the V gene TRBV7-2; unclear D gene. This CDR3 is 15 amino acids long. The germline V gene has CDR1 SGHTA and CDR2 FQGNSA. V was shortened by 4 bases and J by 4 bases, with 14 bases between the two germline ends. The CDR3 nucleotides read TGTGCCAGCAGCTCCCGCGTGAAATTAAATCAGCCCCAGCATTTT. Translating gives CASSSRVKLNQPQHF.

The chain carries TRBV5-1 and TRBJ1-1; 12 nucleotides agree with TRBD1. The V gene end was trimmed by 4 bases and the J gene end by 5 bases; junction bases not matched to a gene: 6. CDR1 is SGHRS, CDR2 YFSETQ, per germline. The CDR3 loop spans 15 amino acids. The CDR3 DNA reads as TGCGCCAGCAGCGCGCGGGACAGGGGGCGAACTGAAGCTTTCTTT. It yields the protein CASSARDRGRTEAFF.

The V call is TRBV3-1 (or the pseudogene TRBV3-2), the J call TRBJ1-4; TRBD1 agrees at 9 bases. Germline V gene lookup returns CDR1 LGHDT and CDR2 YNNKEL (reference sequence). Losses at the gene ends were 3 bases for V and 0 bases for J; bases not matched to a gene: 2. The CDR3 loop spans 16 amino acids. Written as DNA, the CDR3 is TGTGCCAGCAGCCAGTGGACAGGGGCAACTAATGAAAAACTGTTTTTT. It specifies CASSQWTGATNEKLFF.

This chain links TRBV29-1 with TRBJ2-7; 10 nucleotides align to TRBD1. This CDR3 contains 16 residues. Losses at the gene ends were 6 bases for V and 5 bases for J; bases not matched to a gene: 16. Looked up from germline, CDR1 is SQVTM and CDR2 is ANQGSEA. CDR3 region: CSVSTYSTGGQNEQYF. The DNA of the CDR3 is TGCAGCGTCTCTACGTACTCGACAGGGGGCCAGAACGAGCAGTACTTC.

The CDR3, as DNA: TGCGCCAGCAGCCCTTTGACCCTGGGGGGGGGAATGACCCAGTACTTC. It specifies CASSPLTLGGGMTQYF. The chain is built from TRBV5-1 and TRBJ2-5, with TRBD2 identical over 7 bases. There are 16 residues in the CDR3. Germline V gene sequence: CDR1 SGHRS, CDR2 YFSETQ. J was trimmed by 7 bases and V by 4 bases; bases with no gene match: 16.

V usage is TRBV4-1 and J usage is TRBJ1-2, with D perhaps matching TRBD1 (6 bases). Germline V gene data show CDR1 as MGHRA and CDR2 as YSYEKL. The V gene lost 4 bases and the J gene lost 0 bases, with 12 bases spanning the gap. The CDR3 length is 15 residues. The CDR3 region is CASSLDGTSNYGYTF. CDR3 nucleotide sequence: TGCGCCAGCAGCCTTGACGGGACATCTAACTATGGCTACACCTTC.

The chain is built from TRBV29-1 and TRBJ2-5; perhaps TRBD2 as D (6 bases). Germline-derived CDR1 and CDR2 are SQVTM and ANQGSEA. CDR3 length: 12 amino acids. V lost 4 bases and J lost 6, with 12 bases in between. Written as DNA, the CDR3 is TGCAGCGTTGGGCCTAGCGAGCAGACCCAGTACTTC. Its protein product is CSVGPSEQTQYF.

The chain recombines TRBV4-2 with TRBJ2-2; D is perhaps TRBD1 (5 bases). The CDR3 has 14 amino acids. Germline-derived CDR1 and CDR2 are LGHNA and YNFKEQ. Trimming took 1 base from V and 6 from J, leaving 9 bases between them. The CDR3, as DNA: TGTGCCAGCAGCCAAGTGGGGCAGGCCGGGGAGCTGTTTTTT. Its protein is CASSQVGQAGELFF.